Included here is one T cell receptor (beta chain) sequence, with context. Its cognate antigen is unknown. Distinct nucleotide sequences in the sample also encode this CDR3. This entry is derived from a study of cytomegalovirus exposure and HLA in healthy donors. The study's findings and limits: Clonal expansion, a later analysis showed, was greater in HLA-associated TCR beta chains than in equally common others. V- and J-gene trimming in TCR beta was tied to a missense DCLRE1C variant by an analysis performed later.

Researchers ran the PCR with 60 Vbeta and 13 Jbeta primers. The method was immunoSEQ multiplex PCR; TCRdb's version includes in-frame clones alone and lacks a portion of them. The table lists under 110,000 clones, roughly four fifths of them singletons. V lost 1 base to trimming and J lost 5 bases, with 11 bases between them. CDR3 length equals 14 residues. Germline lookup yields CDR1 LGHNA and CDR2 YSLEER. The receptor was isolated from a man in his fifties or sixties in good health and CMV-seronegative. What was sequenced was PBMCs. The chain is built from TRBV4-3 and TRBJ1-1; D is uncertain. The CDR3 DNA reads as TGCGCCAGCAGCCAAGCCAGGCGGGGAACTGAAGCTTTCTTT. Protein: CASSQARRGTEAFF.